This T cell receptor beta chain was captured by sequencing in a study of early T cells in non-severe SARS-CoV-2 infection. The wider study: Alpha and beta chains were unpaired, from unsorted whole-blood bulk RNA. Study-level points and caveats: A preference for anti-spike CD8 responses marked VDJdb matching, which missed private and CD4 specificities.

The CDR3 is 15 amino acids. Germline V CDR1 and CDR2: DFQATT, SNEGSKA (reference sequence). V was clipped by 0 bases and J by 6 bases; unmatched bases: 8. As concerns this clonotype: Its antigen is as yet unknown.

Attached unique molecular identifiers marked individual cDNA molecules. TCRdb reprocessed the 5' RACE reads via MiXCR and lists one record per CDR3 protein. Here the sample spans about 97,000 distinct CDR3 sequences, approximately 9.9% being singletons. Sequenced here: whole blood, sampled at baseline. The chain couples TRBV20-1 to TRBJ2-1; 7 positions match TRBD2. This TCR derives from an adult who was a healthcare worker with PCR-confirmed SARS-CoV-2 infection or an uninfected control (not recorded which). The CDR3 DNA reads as TGCAGTGCTAGAGATAGCCAGCGGGATTTCAATGAGCAGTTCTTC. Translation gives CSARDSQRDFNEQFF.